Listed here are 18 T cell receptor beta chains from one sample, sequenced in a study of shared clonotypes between healthy human individuals. Naive CD8 cells lacked CD45RO and underwent positive selection for CCR7, leaving out terminally differentiated effector memory CD45RA+ cells. Generated by immunoSEQ multiplex PCR, the TCRdb table keeps only in-frame clones and is missing some. The sample records around 2.1 million clones, around 93% being singletons. Input material: naive CD8+ T cells from PBMCs. The receptor source for this set is a man in his late teens or twenties in good health. Some clones in this sample may be carry-over from other donors' samples.

V usage is TRBV10-1 and J usage is TRBJ2-7; tentative D call: TRBD2 (7 bases). This CDR3 is built from 13 residues. The germline V and J ends were trimmed by 4 bases and 4 bases, with 11 bases remaining between them. Germline V gene lookup returns CDR1 WNHNN and CDR2 SYGVQD (reference sequence). CDR3 residues: CASSVGGRYEQYF. In DNA form, the CDR3 reads TGCGCCAGCAGTGTGGGGGGGCGGTACGAGCAGTACTTC.

This clone was detected a few times. This rearrangement joins TRBV29-1 to TRBJ1-1; D gene ambiguous. With 3 bases removed from V and 4 bases from J, the gap between germline ends came to 12 bases. The CDR3 contains 13 residues. The germline V gene has CDR1 SQVTM and CDR2 ANQGSEA. Here the CDR3 reads CSVEDPGVTEAFF. In DNA, the CDR3 is TGCAGCGTTGAGGACCCCGGGGTCACTGAAGCTTTCTTT.

This chain uses TRBV4-3 with TRBJ2-1; TRBD2 is a possible D gene (6 bases). The CDR3 has 15 residues. The V gene's germline CDR1 is LGHNA and CDR2 YSLEER. V gave up 0 bases and J gave up 10 bases, with 16 bases separating them. CDR3 amino acids: CASSQDGGTWEEQFF. The CDR3 DNA follows: TGCGCCAGCAGCCAAGACGGCGGGACTTGGGAAGAGCAGTTCTTC.

This clone appeared a few times. This sequence joins TRBV10-3 and TRBJ1-1, with D hard to call. The CDR3 runs 14 residues. CDR1 and CDR2 (germline): ENHRY, SYGVKD. With 10 bases removed from V and 6 bases from J, the gap between germline ends came to 21 bases. The CDR3 DNA follows: TGTGCCACCGCCTGGCCCCAGGTTCGTGCTGAAGCTTTCTTT. Protein: CATAWPQVRAEAFF.

This chain joins TRBV5-5 and TRBJ2-7, with TRBD1 matching 7 bases. Trimming took 0 bases from V and 6 from J; bases not matched to a gene: 6. Per germline, CDR1 SGHKS and CDR2 YYEKEE (reference sequence). This CDR3 is built from 14 residues. The CDR3, as DNA: TGTGCCAGCAGCTTGGTTAGGGGGCGCGTCGAGCAGTACTTC. Amino acids: CASSLVRGRVEQYF.

Of note for this clone: The sample contains more than one DNA sequence encoding this CDR3. This chain uses TRBV10-1 with TRBJ2-7; D call uncertain. CDR1 is WNHNN, CDR2 SYGVQD, per germline (reference sequence). CDR3 length equals 13 residues. V dropped 0 bases and J dropped 1 base, with 4 bases sitting between them. The CDR3 DNA reads as TGCGCCAGCAGTGAGTCAGGATCCTACGAGCAGTACTTC. Its protein product is CASSESGSYEQYF.

In the case of this clone: The sample contains more than one DNA sequence encoding this CDR3. The CDR3 DNA reads as TGTGCCAGCAGCTTAGGGGCAGGGTCCTACGAGCAGTACTTC. Its translation is CASSLGAGSYEQYF. The genes are TRBV7-2 and TRBJ2-7, with a possible D match to TRBD1 (5 bases). V lost 1 base, J lost 1 base, and 8 bases lay in between. The V gene's germline CDR1 is SGHTA and CDR2 FQGNSA. The CDR3 is 14 amino acids.

This chain connects TRBV7-9 to TRBJ2-2; TRBD1 might be the D (6 bases). There are 14 residues in the CDR3. V shed 4 bases and J shed 3 bases, with 9 bases lying between them. Germline CDR1 SEHNR, CDR2 FQNEAQ (reference sequence). DNA for the CDR3: TGTGCCAGCAGCTCGGGACACTACACCGGGGAGCTGTTTTTT. Its protein is CASSSGHYTGELFF.

The chain recombines TRBV27 with TRBJ2-7; D may correspond to TRBD1 or TRBD2 (5 bases each). V lost 5 bases, J lost 6 bases, and 17 bases lay in between. Germline CDR1 and CDR2: MNHEY and SMNVEV (reference sequence). This CDR3 comprises 14 residues. The CDR3 protein is CASSPIGTLLEQYF. The CDR3 nucleotides are TGTGCCAGCAGTCCAATCGGGACCCTCCTCGAGCAGTACTTC.

Comments on this clone: Other DNA sequences in the same sample also yield this CDR3. CDR3 DNA: TGTGCCACCAGCAGAGATCGGGAGACCCAGTACTTC. This gives the protein CATSRDRETQYF. The chain is built from TRBV15 and TRBJ2-5; D ambiguous. Trimming removed 0 bases at V and 5 bases at J, with 4 bases between. Germline CDR1 is LNHNV and CDR2 is YYDKDF (reference sequence). This CDR3 comprises 12 residues.

The V and J genes are TRBV7-9 and TRBJ2-3; D unresolved. The V and J ends lost 7 bases and 1 base respectively, with 12 bases between them. Per germline, CDR1 SEHNR and CDR2 FQNEAQ (reference sequence). This CDR3 is 14 amino acids long. The CDR3 sequence is CASTHFQGTDTQYF. Here the CDR3 DNA reads TGTGCCAGCACCCATTTCCAAGGCACAGATACGCAGTATTTT.

This clone has more than one count but fewer than ten. V is TRBV28 and J is TRBJ1-5; D ambiguous. The V gene lost 3 bases and the J gene lost 4 bases, with 13 bases spanning the gap. Germline CDR1 MDHEN, CDR2 SYDVKM. The CDR3 extends over 15 amino acids. CDR3 nucleotide sequence: TGTGCCAGCAGTTTGTTACGGCTGAGAAATCAGCCCCAGCATTTT. This translates into CASSLLRLRNQPQHF.

The genes are TRBV14 and TRBJ2-6; D remains ambiguous. V lost 2 bases and J lost 1, with 9 bases in between. The CDR3 has 16 residues. CDR1 and CDR2 (germline): SGHDN, FVKESK. The CDR3 spells CASSQFPGSGANVLTF. In DNA form, the CDR3 reads TGTGCCAGCAGCCAATTTCCAGGATCTGGGGCCAACGTCCTGACTTTC.

The gene calls are TRBV27 and TRBJ1-4; 7 bases are a match to TRBD1. The CDR3 covers 15 residues. The ends lost 5 bases at V and 6 bases at J; junction bases unmatched: 9. Germline V gene sequence: CDR1 MNHEY, CDR2 SMNVEV (reference sequence). This CDR3 reads CASSPRQGMHEKLFF. CDR3 bases: TGTGCCAGCAGTCCGCGACAGGGAATGCATGAAAAACTGTTTTTT.

This sequence joins TRBV9 and TRBJ1-4; tentatively, D is TRBD1 (5 bases). Germline V gives CDR1 SGDLS, CDR2 YYNGEE. The CDR3 length is 15 residues. V shed 4 bases and J shed 5 bases, with 15 bases lying between them. The CDR3: CASSSGLKFNEKLFF. CDR3 coding DNA: TGTGCCAGCAGCTCAGGGCTAAAATTCAATGAAAAACTGTTTTTT.

The V gene is TRBV28, the J gene TRBJ2-1, with 11 bases matching TRBD2. The germline gives CDR1 MDHEN, CDR2 SYDVKM. CDR3 size: 16 residues. With 8 bases clipped from V and 6 bases from J, the junction kept 12 bases outside the gene matches. CDR3: CASRDTVAGGGNEQFF. CDR3 in DNA: TGTGCCAGCCGAGATACGGTAGCGGGAGGGGGCAATGAGCAGTTCTTC.

J is TRBJ2-4 and V is TRBV5-5, with D maybe TRBD1 (6 bases). CDR1 SGHKS and CDR2 YYEKEE come from the germline V gene (reference sequence). Trimming stripped 2 bases from V and 9 bases from J, with 18 bases between. The CDR3 spans 15 residues. The CDR3 loop reads CASSFGTQGKGIQYF. The CDR3 DNA is TGTGCCAGCAGCTTCGGGACCCAGGGGAAGGGCATTCAGTACTTC. Full variable domain (remainder filled in from reference TRBV5-5 and TRBJ2-4): DAGVTQSPTHLIKTRGQQVTLRCSPISGHKSVSWYQQVLGQGPQFIFQYYEKEERGRGNFPDRFSARQFPNYSSELNVNALLLGDSALYLCASSFGTQGKGIQYFGAGTRLSVL.

The J gene is TRBJ2-2, the V gene TRBV5-6; 13 nucleotides agree with TRBD2. CDR1 is SGHDT, CDR2 YYEEEE, per germline. V shed 0 bases and J 6 bases; nucleotides not matched to a gene: 5. The CDR3 is 17 residues long. CDR3 DNA sequence: TGTGCCAGCAGCTTGGGACTAGCGGGAGGCTTAGCCGGGGAGCTGTTTTTT. This encodes CASSLGLAGGLAGELFF. The whole variable domain, remainder taken from reference TRBV5-6 and TRBJ2-2, is DAGVTQSPTHLIKTRGQQVTLRCSPKSGHDTVSWYQQALGQGPQFIFQYYEEEERQRGNFPDRFSGHQFPNYSSELNVNALLLGDSALYLCASSLGLAGGLAGELFFGEGSRLTVL.